This T cell receptor (beta chain) stems from a study of cytomegalovirus exposure and HLA in healthy donors. The PCR contained 60 Vbeta and 13 Jbeta primers. The repertoire was sequenced with immunoSEQ multiplex PCR; TCRdb's copy has only in-frame clones and lacks some. The sample contains about 150,000 clones, about 88% of which appear only once. On this clone: Its cognate antigen is unknown.

Regarding the study as a whole: Some TCR beta chains (164 of them) were listed as cytomegalovirus-associated.

Sequencing was performed on PBMCs. The origin of this receptor is a woman aged 18-30 years in good health and CMV-seronegative.

The CDR3 coding sequence is TGTGCCAGCAGCACCCGCTTGGGGGGGAACTATGGCTACACCTTC. It encodes CASSTRLGGNYGYTF. V gene TRBV7-8 combines with J gene TRBJ1-2, with TRBD1 as a possible D gene (5 bases). CDR3 size: 15 residues. V was cut by 5 bases and J by 2 bases, with 15 bases left in between. Germline-derived CDR1 and CDR2 are SGHVS and FQNEAQ.